A selection of T cell receptor beta chains follows, all from one sample in a study of blood T cell repertoires in COVID-19. Using immunoSEQ multiplex PCR, the repertoire was profiled, and TCRdb retains in-frame clones only, with some absent. The sample lists 150,000 or so clones; more than 75% were seen once. The sample consisted of PBMCs or T cells enriched from blood (not recorded which). These receptors originate from a human donor with acute COVID-19. The donor label of this sample is uncertain. Each CDR3 is given with its conserved first and last residue. D genes are given only for firm matches. The listing skips clone size in some rows; elsewhere it reads once, few, many or a size class.

TRBV18	TRBD1	.	TRBJ1-4	TGTGCCAGCTCACGGACCCAGGGGGCAACTAATGAAAAACTGTTTTTT	CASSRTQGATNEKLFF
TRBV19	TRBD1	.	TRBJ2-3	TGTGCCAGTAGTATGGGGACAGACCTCACAGATACGCAGTATTTT	CASSMGTDLTDTQYF
TRBV9	.	.	TRBJ1-1	TGTGCCAGCAGCGGGGGCGCCAGGGGCGAAGCTTTCTTT	CASSGGARGEAFF
TRBV5-6	.	few	TRBJ1-1	TGTGCCAGCAGCTTTGGTGGCAGGGGGAACACTGAAGCTTTCTTT	CASSFGGRGNTEAFF
TRBV13	TRBD1	.	TRBJ1-2	TGTGCCAGCAGCTCGGGACAGGGCAAAACCTACACCTTC	CASSSGQGKTYTF
TRBV11-2	TRBD1	.	TRBJ1-2	TGTGCCAGCAGCTCACCGACAGGGTCCTATGGCTACACCTTC	CASSSPTGSYGYTF
TRBV25-1	.	.	TRBJ1-2	TGTGCCAGCAGTTCGACAGGATCGTTTGGCTACACCTTC	CASSSTGSFGYTF
TRBV5-1	.	.	TRBJ1-4	TGCGCCAGCAGCTCGCGAGAGGTTCGTGGTAATGAAAAACTGTTTTTT	CASSSREVRGNEKLFF
TRBV6-5	.	once	TRBJ1-1	TGTGCCAGCAGTTACTCGTGGCAGGGGAAGACTGAAGCTTTCTTT	CASSYSWQGKTEAFF
TRBV10-3	TRBD1	.	TRBJ2-7	TGTGCCATCAGTGAGTTGGGACAGGGTACGGGCGAGCAGTACTTC	CAISELGQGTGEQYF
TRBV18	TRBD1	.	TRBJ1-3	TGTGCCAGCTCCCCGGGAACAGGGGGTTTAAACACCATATATTTT	CASSPGTGGLNTIYF
TRBV3-1/TRBV3-2	.	.	TRBJ2-4	TGTGCCAGCAGCAAAAACGACAAAACGAACATTCAGTACTTC	CASSKNDKTNIQYF
TRBV19	TRBD2	.	TRBJ2-3	TGTGCCAGTAGTGGGGGAGGGGCAGATACGCAGTATTTT	CASSGGGADTQYF
TRBV7-9	TRBD1	.	TRBJ2-7	TGTGCCAGCAGCCCTGGACAGGGGCTCTACGAGCAGTACTTC	CASSPGQGLYEQYF
TRBV18	TRBD1	.	TRBJ1-1	TGTGCCAGCTCACTTAAGACAGGGGTTAACTTAAACACTGAAGCTTTCTTT	CASSLKTGVNLNTEAFF
TRBV7-8	.	.	TRBJ1-2	TGTGCCAGCAGCCTTAAGCGGAGAGGATACGACGAGAGAACCTTC	CASSLKRRGYDERTF
TRBV27	TRBD1	.	TRBJ1-2	TGTGCCAGCAGTCCTCGGACAGGAAACTATGGCTACACCTTC	CASSPRTGNYGYTF
TRBV11-2	TRBD1	.	TRBJ2-5	TGTGCCAGCAGCTTAGGAGGGGGACAGCAAGAGACCCAGTACTTC	CASSLGGGQQETQYF
TRBV30	.	.	TRBJ2-7	TGTGCCTGGAGTGGCAATCCAGGGGGGGGCAGGGGGCAACTGGGCGAGCAGTACTTC	CAWSGNPGGGRGQLGEQYF
TRBV7-8	.	.	TRBJ1-4	TGTGCCAGCAGCTCCCGGGTCTTTGAAAAACTGTTTTTT	CASSSRVFEKLFF
TRBV12-5	TRBD1	once	TRBJ1-4	TGTGCTAGTGGTTTGGGGGGACAGGGGGCTGTTAATGAAAAACTGTTTTTT	CASGLGGQGAVNEKLFF
TRBV19	.	.	TRBJ1-5	TGTGCCAGTAAAACAGGCAGTTATAGCAATCAGCCCCAGCATTTT	CASKTGSYSNQPQHF
TRBV6-5	TRBD1	.	TRBJ1-2	TGTGCCAGTCGGGACAGCCGATTCTATGGCTACACCTTC	CASRDSRFYGYTF
TRBV6-2/TRBV6-3	TRBD1	.	TRBJ1-1	TGTGCCAGCAGTTTACCAGGGGGTGGTTGGTTGAACACTGAAGCTTTCTTT	CASSLPGGGWLNTEAFF
TRBV7-6	.	.	TRBJ2-1	TGTGCCAGCAGCTTAGTAGGGCGGGGACTCTACAATGAGCAGTTCTTC	CASSLVGRGLYNEQFF
TRBV27	TRBD1	.	TRBJ2-1	TGTGCCAGCAACCCTATTGACAGGGTGGGAAATGAGCAGTTCTTC	CASNPIDRVGNEQFF
TRBV3-1/TRBV3-2	.	.	TRBJ1-3	TGTGCCAGCAGCCAAGATCGGGGGGACTCTGGAAACACCATATATTTT	CASSQDRGDSGNTIYF
TRBV6-5	.	.	TRBJ2-3	TGTGCCAGCGGGGCAGGGTTTGCAGATACGCAGTATTTT	CASGAGFADTQYF